Shown below are 7 T cell receptor beta chains from a single sample sequenced in a study of blood T cell repertoires in COVID-19. Profiling relied on immunoSEQ multiplex PCR, and the TCRdb table lists in-frame clones only, not all of them. The table has 200,000 to 250,000 clones, about 88% seen once. The material sequenced was PBMCs or T cells enriched from blood (not recorded which). The origin of the receptors is a woman aged 25 to 39 who had recovered from COVID-19.

This clone was detected only a few times. The chain carries TRBV5-8 and TRBJ1-3; TRBD1 might be the D (5 bases). V lost 1 base and J 8 bases, leaving 10 bases between the germline ends. Germline V gene data show CDR1 as SGHTS and CDR2 as YDEGEE. The CDR3 consists of 13 residues. CDR3 protein: CASSLPGWDTIYF. In nucleotides, the CDR3 is TGTGCCAGCAGCTTGCCAGGGTGGGACACCATATATTTT.

The chain's CDR3 is CASRRTLNQPQHF. In DNA, the CDR3 is TGCGCCAGCAGGCGGACACTCAATCAGCCCCAGCATTTT. V is TRBV4-1 and J is TRBJ1-5; TRBD1 is a possible D gene (5 bases). The CDR3 length is 13 residues. V lost 6 bases to trimming and J lost 3 bases, with 9 bases between them. CDR1 and CDR2 from the germline V gene are MGHRA and YSYEKL.

This clone has just a few counts. V usage is TRBV5-8 and J usage is TRBJ1-1; unclear D gene. The V and J ends lost 1 base and 1 base respectively, with 11 bases between them. The CDR3 contains 15 residues. Germline V CDR1 and CDR2: SGHTS, YDEGEE. This CDR3 reads CASSLMRVRNTEAFF. The CDR3 bases are TGTGCCAGCAGCTTGATGAGGGTTAGGAACACTGAAGCTTTCTTT.

This clone was detected a few times. This rearrangement joins TRBV2 to TRBJ1-2; no clear D. Trimming shortened V by 4 bases and J by 7 bases, and 16 bases separated the two germline ends. This CDR3 has 14 residues. CDR1 and CDR2 (germline): SNHLY, FYNNEI. CDR3 protein: CASSALNFDGGYTF. DNA of the CDR3: TGTGCCAGCAGTGCATTAAACTTTGATGGTGGCTACACCTTC.

The V gene is TRBV13, the J gene TRBJ1-2, with D perhaps matching TRBD1 (6 bases). The CDR3 loop spans 13 amino acids. V was shortened by 1 base and J by 6 bases, with 9 bases between the two germline ends. Germline V gene data show CDR1 as PRHDT and CDR2 as FYEKMQ (reference sequence). CDR3 loop: CASSLDRDDGYTF. CDR3 nucleotide sequence: TGTGCCAGCAGCTTAGACAGGGATGATGGCTACACCTTC.

This chain joins TRBV19 and TRBJ2-2, with 9 bases aligning to TRBD2. The trim removed 7 bases at V and 5 bases at J, leaving 14 bases unmatched. Germline V lookup: CDR1 LNHDA, CDR2 SQIVND (reference sequence). The CDR3 totals 17 residues. CDR3 sequence: CASIGRGGGAETGELFF. CDR3 sequence (DNA): TGTGCCAGTATTGGCAGAGGCGGGGGGGCCGAAACCGGGGAGCTGTTTTTT.

V is TRBV7-2 and J is TRBJ2-2, with D perhaps matching TRBD2 (6 bases). The CDR3 covers 14 residues. CDR1 and CDR2 (germline): SGHTA, FQGNSA. V lost 7 bases, J lost 5 bases, and 14 bases lay in between. The CDR3, as DNA: TGTGCCAGCACCCCAGTGGCGGGGACCGGGGAGCTGTTTTTT. As protein: CASTPVAGTGELFF. Variable domain in full (rest from reference TRBV7-2 and TRBJ2-2): GAGVSQSPSNKVTEKGKDVELRCDPISGHTALYWYRQSLGQGLEFLIYFQGNSAPDKSGLPSDRFSAERTGGSVSTLTIQRTQQEDSAVYLCASTPVAGTGELFFGEGSRLTVL.